What follows are 7 T cell receptor beta chains derived from one specimen sequenced in a study of T-cell memory formation after mild COVID-19. TCRdb called the 5' RACE reads again in MiXCR, with one record for every CDR3 protein. The sample lists 250,000 to 350,000 distinct CDR3 sequences; more than 13% were seen once. Sequenced sample: PBMCs or a T cell subset sorted from them (not recorded which). These receptors came from a man between 18 and 35 years old who had mild COVID-19 (a few samples of this study predate the infection). Cell type and time point are not known.

The rearrangement uses TRBV7-3 and TRBJ2-7; D perhaps matches TRBD1 (6 bases). The CDR3 extends over 14 amino acids. V was clipped by 2 bases and J by 9 bases, with 17 bases between them. Germline V CDR1 and CDR2: SGHTA, FQGTGA. The CDR3 sequence: CASSLSPGQGGQYF. The DNA for the CDR3 is TGTGCCAGCAGCTTATCCCCGGGACAAGGGGGGCAGTACTTC. The variable domain in full, with the rest retrieved from reference TRBV7-3 and TRBJ2-7, is GAGVSQTPSNKVTEKGKYVELRCDPISGHTALYWYRQSLGQGPEFLIYFQGTGAADDSGLPNDRFFAVRPEGSVSTLKIQRTERGDSAVYLCASSLSPGQGGQYFGPGTRLTVT.

The chain recombines TRBV9 with TRBJ2-2, with D unresolved. V was pared by 4 bases and J by 5 bases, with 6 bases between. CDR1 and CDR2 (germline): SGDLS, YYNGEE. This CDR3 region has 12 residues. Here the CDR3 DNA reads TGTGCCAGCAGCCCAACTACCGGGGAGCTGTTTTTT. It specifies CASSPTTGELFF.

In this sample, this clonotype turned up a few times. The chain carries TRBV6-5 and TRBJ1-5; 8 bases are shared with TRBD1. J was trimmed by 7 bases and V by 0 bases; bases with no gene match: 5. CDR1 MNHEY and CDR2 SVGAGI come from the germline V gene. The CDR3 consists of 15 residues. This CDR3 is CASSYSRDRYQPQHF. Written as DNA, the CDR3 is TGTGCCAGCAGTTACTCGAGGGACAGGTACCAGCCCCAGCATTTT.

This clonotype was seen a few times. This chain joins TRBV7-9 and TRBJ2-2, with 9 bases aligning to TRBD1. The junction had 4 bases not matched to a gene; V was cut back by 3 bases and J by 5 bases. The CDR3 covers 15 residues. CDR1 is SEHNR, CDR2 FQNEAQ, per germline (reference sequence). This CDR3 reads CASSLSGTGTGELFF. In nucleotides, the CDR3 is TGTGCCAGCAGCTTGTCTGGGACAGGGACCGGGGAGCTGTTTTTT.

This clonotype was counted a few times. CDR3 in DNA: TGTGCCAGCAACGGCAGGGACACCTATGGCTACACCTTC. As protein: CASNGRDTYGYTF. The rearrangement links TRBV6-5 to TRBJ1-2, with D maybe TRBD1 (6 bases). The CDR3 runs 13 residues. The germline CDR1 and CDR2 sequences are MNHEY and SVGAGI. V was trimmed by 7 bases and J by 4 bases, leaving 13 bases between them.

The gene calls are TRBV7-9 and TRBJ2-5; D is uncertain. The V end lost 3 bases, the J end lost 5 bases, and 4 bases lay between the germline ends. The germline V gene encodes CDR1 SEHNR and CDR2 FQNEAQ (reference sequence). The CDR3 loop spans 11 amino acids. The CDR3 here is CASSFPETQYF. The CDR3 nucleotides read TGTGCCAGCAGCTTCCCCGAGACCCAGTACTTC.

This clonotype was seen only a few times. The chain joins TRBV18 to TRBJ2-5; TRBD2 aligns across 7 bases. The J segment lost 9 bases and the V segment lost 2 bases, leaving 9 bases of the junction unmatched. CDR3 length: 14 amino acids. Per germline, CDR1 KGHSH and CDR2 LQKENI. CDR3 nucleotides: TGTGCCAGCTCACCAAGGGAGGGACCGGCGGCCCAGTACTTC. Translation: CASSPREGPAAQYF.